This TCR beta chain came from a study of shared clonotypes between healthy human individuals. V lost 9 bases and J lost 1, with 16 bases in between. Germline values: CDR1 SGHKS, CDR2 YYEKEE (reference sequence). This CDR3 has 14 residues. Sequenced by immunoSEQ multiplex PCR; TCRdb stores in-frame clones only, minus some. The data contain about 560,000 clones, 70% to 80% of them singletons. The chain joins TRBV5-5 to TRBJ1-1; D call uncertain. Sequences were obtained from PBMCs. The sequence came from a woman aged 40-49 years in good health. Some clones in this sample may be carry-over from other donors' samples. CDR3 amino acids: CATEMTPQNTEAFF. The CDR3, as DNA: TGTGCCACAGAAATGACTCCTCAGAACACTGAAGCTTTCTTT. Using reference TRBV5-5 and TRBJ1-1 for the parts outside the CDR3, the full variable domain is DAGVTQSPTHLIKTRGQQVTLRCSPISGHKSVSWYQQVLGQGPQFIFQYYEKEERGRGNFPDRFSARQFPNYSSELNVNALLLGDSALYLCATEMTPQNTEAFFGQGTRLTVV.